These 8 T cell receptor beta chains originate from one sample sequenced in a study of blood T cell repertoires in COVID-19. Repertoires were generated with immunoSEQ multiplex PCR, while TCRdb's copy carries only in-frame clones and drops some. The repertoire holds under 200,000 clones, with approximately 91% as singletons. Sequencing was done on a sample of peripheral blood. The receptors were gathered from a man between 18 and 29 years old with acute or convalescent COVID-19.

The chain links TRBV30 to TRBJ2-3, with 7 nucleotides matching TRBD2. The CDR3 loop spans 15 amino acids. Germline trimming cut 8 bases from V and 0 bases from J; bases unmatched to any gene: 11. Germline CDR1 reads GTSNPN; CDR2 reads SVGIG (reference sequence). CDR3 protein: CAQVREAGSTDTQYF. As DNA, the CDR3 is TGTGCCCAAGTGAGGGAAGCGGGGAGCACAGATACGCAGTATTTT.

V gene TRBV19 combines with J gene TRBJ2-7; the D gene is possibly TRBD1 (6 bases). The germline gives CDR1 LNHDA, CDR2 SQIVND (reference sequence). Trimming cost V 5 bases and J 1 base, with 9 bases left between them. The CDR3 is 13 amino acids. The chain's CDR3 is CASSAGQSYEQYF. The CDR3 bases are TGTGCCAGTAGTGCCGGACAGTCCTACGAGCAGTACTTC.

The chain uses TRBV9 and TRBJ1-2, with 10 bases aligning to TRBD1. The CDR3 totals 17 residues. CDR1 SGDLS and CDR2 YYNGEE come from the germline V gene. The J segment lost 1 base and the V segment lost 0 bases, leaving 6 bases of the junction unmatched. CDR3 DNA: TGTGCCAGCAGCGTAGAGGGACAGGGGTCAAGTAACTATGGCTACACCTTC. It yields the protein CASSVEGQGSSNYGYTF.

This clone has a single count. The V and J genes are TRBV27 and TRBJ1-1, with 12 bases aligning to TRBD1. CDR1 and CDR2 (germline): MNHEY, SMNVEV (reference sequence). V was clipped by 6 bases and J by 5 bases; unmatched bases: 7. The CDR3 sequence is 15 residues long. CDR3 loop: CASSRDRGRGTEAFF. The CDR3 region has the DNA TGTGCCAGCAGCCGGGACAGGGGGCGAGGAACTGAAGCTTTCTTT.

This chain links TRBV20-1 with TRBJ1-2, with TRBD1 matching 7 bases. V shed 4 bases, J shed 3 bases, and the junction held 2 bases outside the gene matches. In germline, CDR1 is DFQATT, CDR2 SNEGSKA (reference sequence). This CDR3 is built from 12 residues. For the CDR3, the DNA is TGCAGTGCTACTGACAGGGACTATGGCTACACCTTC. It translates to CSATDRDYGYTF.

This sequence joins TRBV6-5 and TRBJ1-1, with D perhaps matching TRBD1 (6 bases). This CDR3 is 11 amino acids long. Per the germline V gene, CDR1 is MNHEY and CDR2 is SVGAGI. V was pared by 6 bases and J by 10 bases, with 12 bases between. This chain's CDR3 is CASRGAGVAFF. CDR3 nucleotides: TGTGCCAGCAGAGGGGCAGGGGTAGCTTTCTTT.

The J gene is TRBJ2-1, the V gene TRBV5-1, with 7 bases matching TRBD1. V dropped 7 bases and J dropped 0; count of bases not matched to a gene: 4. Per the germline V gene, CDR1 is SGHRS and CDR2 is YFSETQ. The CDR3 loop spans 14 amino acids. The chain's CDR3 is CASRTGASYNEQFF. The CDR3 DNA is TGCGCCAGCCGGACAGGCGCCTCCTACAATGAGCAGTTCTTC.

The rearrangement joins TRBV6-5 to TRBJ1-2; 8 bases fit TRBD1. Unmatched junction bases numbered 12, after V lost 11 bases and J lost 1 base. The CDR3 contains 15 residues. Looked up from germline, CDR1 is MNHEY and CDR2 is SVGAGI. CDR3 amino acids: CASNIGTGYNYGYTF. For the CDR3, the DNA is TGTGCCTCCAATATCGGGACAGGTTATAACTATGGCTACACCTTC.